Included here is one T cell receptor beta chain sequence, with context. Its matching antigen is unknown. Germline loops: CDR1 SGHRS, CDR2 YFSETQ. The trim removed 2 bases at V and 2 bases at J, leaving 5 bases unmatched. The CDR3 has 16 amino acids. The entry originates in a study of shared clonotypes between healthy human individuals. Assay execution took place at the deep level. Produced via immunoSEQ multiplex PCR; TCRdb's table is partial and in-frame only. The sample carries about 530,000 clones, 90% to 97% recorded once. Within Nashville, Tennessee resided all donors, each a Caucasian adult. Study findings and constraints: Naive CD4 clonotypes overlapped across a handful of donors at around 4.7%. Sampling was confined to blood; repertoires within tissues likely differ.

This receptor was identified in a woman in her twenties or thirties in good health. The chain joins TRBV5-1 to TRBJ2-7; 12 bases map to TRBD2. Sequencing was done on a sample of naive CD4+ T cells sorted from blood. Subset given: CD45RA+ positively selected. The CDR3 reads CASSFGLAGPPYEQYF. The CDR3 DNA is TGCGCCAGCAGCTTCGGACTAGCGGGACCACCCTACGAGCAGTACTTC.